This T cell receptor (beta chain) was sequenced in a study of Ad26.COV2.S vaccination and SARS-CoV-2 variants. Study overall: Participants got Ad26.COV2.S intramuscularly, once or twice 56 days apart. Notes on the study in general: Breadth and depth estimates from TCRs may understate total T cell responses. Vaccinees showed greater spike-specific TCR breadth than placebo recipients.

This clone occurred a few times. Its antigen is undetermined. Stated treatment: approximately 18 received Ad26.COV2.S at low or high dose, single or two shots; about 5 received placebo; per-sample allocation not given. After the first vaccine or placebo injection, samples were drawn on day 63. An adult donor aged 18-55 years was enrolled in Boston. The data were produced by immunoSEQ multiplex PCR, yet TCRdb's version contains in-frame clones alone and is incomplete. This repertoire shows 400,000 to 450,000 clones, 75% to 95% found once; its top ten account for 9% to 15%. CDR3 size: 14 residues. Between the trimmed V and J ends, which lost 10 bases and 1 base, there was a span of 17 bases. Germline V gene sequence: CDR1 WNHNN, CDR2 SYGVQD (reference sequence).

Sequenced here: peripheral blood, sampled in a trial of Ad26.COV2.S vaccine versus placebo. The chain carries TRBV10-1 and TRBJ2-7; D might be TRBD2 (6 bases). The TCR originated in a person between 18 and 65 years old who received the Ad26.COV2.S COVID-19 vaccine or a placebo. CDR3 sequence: CATGPSALSYEQYF. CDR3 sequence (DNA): TGCGCCACCGGGCCTAGCGCCCTTTCCTACGAGCAGTACTTC.